One and the same sample provided the 6 T cell receptor beta chains below, sequenced in a study of cytomegalovirus exposure and HLA in healthy donors. PCR used 60 Vbeta primers and 13 Jbeta primers. Using immunoSEQ multiplex PCR, the repertoire was profiled, and TCRdb retains in-frame clones only, with some absent. The table includes some 52,000 clones, around 70% detected once. Source material: PBMCs. All receptors come from a woman aged 45-59 years in good health and CMV-seronegative.

The chain uses TRBV5-4 and TRBJ2-7, with TRBD2 matching over 9 bases. There are 15 residues in the CDR3. Unmatched junction bases numbered 6, after V lost 0 bases and J lost 5 bases. Looked up from germline, CDR1 is SGHNT and CDR2 is YYREEE (reference sequence). CDR3 coding DNA: TGTGCCAGCAGCTTGGGGGGAGCGGGAGGCAACGAGCAGTACTTC. The encoded protein is CASSLGGAGGNEQYF.

The chain is built from TRBV10-3 and TRBJ2-3; 8 bases line up with TRBD1. CDR1 and CDR2 from the germline V gene are ENHRY and SYGVKD. After removal of 0 bases from V and 4 bases from J, the junction contained 6 bases not matched to a gene. This CDR3 comprises 16 residues. The CDR3 sequence: CAISESTGGSPDTQYF. CDR3 DNA: TGTGCCATCAGTGAGTCAACAGGGGGGTCCCCAGATACGCAGTATTTT.

The chain joins TRBV7-2 to TRBJ1-5; unclear D gene. The CDR3 sequence is 14 residues long. Germline V gene data show CDR1 as SGHTA and CDR2 as FQGNSA. Trimming left V 6 bases short and J 3 bases short, with 12 bases between. CDR3 amino acids: CASRNDNNNQPQHF. The DNA of the CDR3 is TGTGCCAGCAGAAATGACAATAACAATCAGCCCCAGCATTTT.

About this clone itself: Other DNA sequences in the same sample also yield this CDR3. The chain is built from TRBV4-3 and TRBJ2-2; 8 bases agree with TRBD2. Germline CDR1 LGHNA, CDR2 YSLEER. This CDR3 is 19 amino acids long. Trimming took 4 bases from V and 2 from J; bases not matched to a gene: 15. CDR3 in DNA: TGCGCCAGCAGCCCCGAAATCGTCCGCGGGGGGCCCAACACCGGGGAGCTGTTTTTT. Its translation: CASSPEIVRGGPNTGELFF.

The chain joins TRBV7-8 to TRBJ2-7, with 8 bases identical to TRBD1. CDR3 length: 15 residues. Germline V gene data show CDR1 as SGHVS and CDR2 as FQNEAQ. V was pared by 5 bases and J by 2 bases, with 8 bases of the junction left unmatched. The CDR3 is CASSPRQGSTYEQYF. The CDR3 DNA reads as TGTGCCAGCAGCCCTAGACAGGGGAGTACCTACGAGCAGTACTTC.

This chain joins TRBV2 and TRBJ1-2, with D perhaps TRBD1 (5 bases). V was shortened by 2 bases and J by 7 bases, with 8 bases between the two germline ends. This CDR3 contains 12 residues. In germline, CDR1 is SNHLY, CDR2 FYNNEI. The CDR3: CASSEIRGGYTF. In DNA form, the CDR3 reads TGTGCCAGCAGTGAAATTAGGGGTGGCTACACCTTC.